Sequencing of this TCR beta chain was carried out in a study of blood T cell repertoires in COVID-19. As for the study in general: Whether acute or convalescent, the COVID-19 samples came from the United States, Italy and Spain. Nucleic acid was either cDNA or gDNA, and it came from T cells, B-cell-depleted T cells, or PBMCs.

Germline-derived CDR1 and CDR2 are SNHLY and FYNNEI. This CDR3 spans 12 amino acids. Between the trimmed V and J ends, which lost 4 bases and 5 bases, there was a span of 9 bases. Original handling: Reference gene primer amplification gave estimated nucleated cell counts. The data were produced by immunoSEQ multiplex PCR, yet TCRdb's version contains in-frame clones alone and is incomplete. V and J calls and clone size are as listed in that table; D and trimming were resolved from the DNA. The sample has around 45,000 clones; about 90% are singletons. Sequenced: peripheral blood. The clonotype comes from a man aged 80 or over with acute or convalescent COVID-19. The chain recombines TRBV2 with TRBJ2-7; no clear D gene. As DNA, the CDR3 is TGTGCCAGCAGTGTTTGGCCTGACGAGCAGTACTTC. Translating it yields CASSVWPDEQYF.